These T cell receptor beta chains were read from a single sample in a study of spatial heterogeneity in lung cancer. TCRdb called the 5' RACE reads again in MiXCR, with one record for every CDR3 protein. The sample includes approximately 12,000 distinct CDR3 sequences, approximately 6.2% of them seen just once. The sample in question was normal lung tissue next to the tumor, obtained at surgery. All receptors come from a male donor with early-stage non-small cell lung cancer. Both conserved end residues are part of each CDR3. Each record gives: J gene, clone size, V gene, D gene, CDR3 protein, CDR3 DNA. The D gene is left open where the match is weak. Only some rows state a clone size, as once, few, many or a class for expanded clones.

TRBJ1-2 many TRBV14 - CASSQGLGTSGYTF TGTGCCAGCAGCCAAGGTTTGGGGACCAGTGGCTACACCTTC
TRBJ1-5 - TRBV20-1 TRBD1 CSAVDRAPGPQHF TGCAGTGCTGTAGACAGGGCCCCGGGGCCCCAGCATTTT
TRBJ1-6 many TRBV20-1 - CSARAKTGPQSPLHF TGCAGTGCTAGAGCTAAAACGGGGCCACAGTCACCCCTCCACTTT
TRBJ2-5 many TRBV9 - CASSVGGARGETQYF TGTGCCAGCAGCGTAGGGGGGGCGAGGGGAGAGACCCAGTACTTC
TRBJ2-2 - TRBV20-1 - CSARGLQGGRGGELFF TGCAGTGCTAGAGGACTCCAGGGGGGCCGTGGCGGGGAGCTGTTTTTT
TRBJ2-2 many TRBV27 TRBD1 CASSRSGTGGVHTGELFF TGTGCCAGCAGTCGCTCCGGGACAGGGGGCGTACACACCGGGGAGCTGTTTTTT
TRBJ1-6 many TRBV24-1 TRBD1 CATSEVRTGNNSPLHF TGTGCCACCAGTGAAGTCCGGACAGGGAATAATTCACCCCTCCACTTT
TRBJ1-6 medium-sized TRBV12-3/TRBV12-4 - CASSSGGSPLHF TGTGCCAGCAGTTCGGGGGGGTCACCCCTCCACTTT
TRBJ2-1 few TRBV7-3 - CASSLRGSSSYNEQFF TGTGCCAGCAGCTTACGGGGGTCCAGCTCCTACAATGAGCAGTTCTTC
TRBJ2-7 many TRBV18 - CASSRGEQYF TGTGCCAGCTCACGGGGAGAGCAGTACTTC
TRBJ2-7 many TRBV10-3 - CAISESGAYEQYF TGTGCCATCAGTGAGTCAGGGGCCTACGAGCAGTACTTC
TRBJ2-2 medium-sized TRBV29-1 - CLCGQNTGELFF TGCCTTTGCGGACAGAACACCGGGGAGCTGTTTTTT
TRBJ2-2 many TRBV11-2 TRBD1 CASSFLRGRSTGELFF TGTGCCAGCAGCTTCCTCAGGGGGCGAAGCACCGGGGAGCTGTTTTTT
TRBJ1-1 many TRBV12-3/TRBV12-4 - CASSPGPLSAFF TGTGCCAGCAGTCCCGGGCCTCTATCGGCTTTCTTT
TRBJ1-5 - TRBV12-3/TRBV12-4 - CASSQAGTPRGQPQHF TGTGCCAGCAGTCAGGCCGGGACCCCCCGGGGTCAGCCCCAGCATTTT
TRBJ2-5 - TRBV5-5 TRBD1 CASRPDRGNHQETQYF TGTGCCAGCAGACCCGACAGGGGCAACCACCAAGAGACCCAGTACTTC
TRBJ1-2 many TRBV27 - CASRTAGGNYGYTF TGTGCCAGCAGAACGGCGGGGGGAAACTATGGCTACACCTTC
TRBJ1-5 medium-sized TRBV6-5 TRBD1 CASSRQGGSNQPQHF TGTGCCAGCAGTCGACAGGGGGGGAGCAATCAGCCCCAGCATTTT
TRBJ2-1 medium-sized TRBV6-2/TRBV6-3 - CASSYNYNEQFF TGTGCCAGCAGTTATAATTACAATGAGCAGTTCTTC
TRBJ1-1 many TRBV5-1 - CASSPGGQYTEAFF TGCGCCAGCAGCCCTGGGGGACAATACACTGAAGCTTTCTTT
TRBJ2-3 few TRBV4-3 - CASSQRVVSTDTQYF TGCGCCAGCAGCCAAAGAGTGGTCTCCACAGATACGCAGTATTTT
TRBJ2-2 many TRBV6-6 TRBD1 CASSLGQDSTGELFF TGTGCCAGCAGTTTGGGACAGGATTCCACCGGGGAGCTGTTTTTT